Only a few counts were recorded for the clone carrying this T cell receptor beta chain. Its target is not known. V was pared by 5 bases and J by 6 bases, with 12 bases of the junction left unmatched. The CDR3 runs 15 residues. Germline loops: CDR1 SEHNR, CDR2 FQNEAQ (reference sequence). The data are from a study of cytomegalovirus exposure and HLA in healthy donors. Study results and limitations: HLA allele associations emerged for roughly 17,000 TCR beta sequences in a later analysis, at 0.05 false discovery rate.

Vbeta (60) and Jbeta (13) primers were used in the PCR. Some clones are missing from TCRdb's copy, which holds only in-frame ones; the method was immunoSEQ multiplex PCR. The profile covers 100,000 to 150,000 clones, with about 80% appearing a single time and more than 8% taken by the ten largest. The chain is built from TRBV7-9 and TRBJ2-7, with 8 positions matching TRBD2. The clonotype was recovered from a man aged 25 to 45 in good health and CMV-seropositive. Material: PBMCs. DNA for the CDR3: TGTGCCAGCAGCCATCCGGGGGGGGGCTCGATCGAGCAGTACTTC. This gives the protein CASSHPGGGSIEQYF.